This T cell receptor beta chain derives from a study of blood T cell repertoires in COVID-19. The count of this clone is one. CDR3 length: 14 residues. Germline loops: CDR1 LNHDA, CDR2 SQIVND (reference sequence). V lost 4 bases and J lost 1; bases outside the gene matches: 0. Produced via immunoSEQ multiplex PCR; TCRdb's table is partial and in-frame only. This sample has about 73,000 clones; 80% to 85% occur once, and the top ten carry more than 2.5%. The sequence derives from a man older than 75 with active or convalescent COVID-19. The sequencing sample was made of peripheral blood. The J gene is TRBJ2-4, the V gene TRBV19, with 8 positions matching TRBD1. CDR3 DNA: TGTGCCAGTAGTAGACAGGGGGCCAAAAACATTCAGTACTTC. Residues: CASSRQGAKNIQYF.